This TCR beta chain came from a study of long-term antiretroviral therapy in people with HIV. Study findings and constraints: Adherence to ART, viral resistance and therapy changes lacked any data. Diversity went up after ART and still fell short of transplant donor controls. HIV repertoires spanned narrower CDR3 length ranges than controls.

Run at survey level, the immunoSEQ assay was version v3.0. Sequencing efforts were directed toward roughly 40,000-55,000 T-cell genomes per sample. Measured with immunoSEQ multiplex PCR; TCRdb has only the in-frame clones, and not every one. The sample holds under 45,000 clones, 80% to 90% seen once. This clone was seen once. Its antigen is not known. CDR1 PRHDT and CDR2 FYEKMQ come from the germline V gene (reference sequence). The CDR3 covers 14 residues. The V and J ends lost 4 bases and 4 bases respectively, with 13 bases between them. The starting material was unsorted PBMCs, obtained 1.2 years after starting antiretroviral therapy. The receptor's source is a woman aged 45-65 years with HIV. V usage is TRBV13 and J usage is TRBJ1-2, with D possibly matching TRBD1 (5 bases). CDR3 nucleotides: TGTGCCAGCAGCTCCGGGGGGAGGTTCTATGGCTACACCTTC. It codes for CASSSGGRFYGYTF.